At least ten counts were recorded for the clone carrying this TCR beta chain. Antigen unknown. This sample is drawn from a study of CD8 T cells in ankylosing spondylitis. The germline CDR1 and CDR2 sequences are MNHEY and SVGEGT. With V trimmed by 8 bases and J by 6 bases, 10 bases remained unmatched. This CDR3 comprises 14 residues. In TCRdb, the 5' RACE reads were re-called with MiXCR into one record per CDR3 protein. This sample has approximately 550,000 distinct CDR3 sequences; roughly 13% occur once, and the top ten carry approximately 6.2%. Study results and caveats: A number of the motif variants had already been described in reactive arthritis synovial fluid and blood. Under 10 highly homologous variants formed a TCR beta motif that appeared characteristic of ankylosing spondylitis blood. Within peripheral blood, clones linked to disease were CD8+ and relatively rare. From matched ankylosing spondylitis synovial fluid, disease-linked clones were reportedly recovered at significantly enriched levels.

Sequencing input: blood, either unsorted or a sorted T cell fraction (not recorded which). The TCR was taken from a male donor with ankylosing spondylitis. The V call is TRBV6-2 or TRBV6-3, the J call TRBJ2-1, with 7 bases fitting TRBD1. CDR3 amino acids: CASGQGGYINEQFF. CDR3 nucleotides: TGTGCCAGCGGCCAAGGGGGCTACATCAATGAGCAGTTCTTC.